Below, 30 T cell receptor beta chains from the same sample are listed, as sequenced in a study of shared clonotypes between healthy human individuals. Assay: immunoSEQ multiplex PCR; the TCRdb copy retains only in-frame clones and omits some. Here the sample spans some 1 million clones, roughly 70% being singletons. Sample: memory CD4+ T cells sorted from blood. Subset: CD45RA-negative fraction. These TCRs come from a man in his late teens or twenties in good health.

In the case of this clone: One end of the junction varies from germline; a read error may be responsible. The V call is TRBV5-6, the J call TRBJ2-3; tentatively, D is TRBD2 (5 bases). The CDR3 sequence is 13 residues long. CDR1 and CDR2 (germline): SGHDT, YYEEEE. The CDR3 reads CASSGEGLGGWGF. For the CDR3, the DNA is TGTGCCAGCAGCGGCGAAGGACTGGGTGGCTGGGGTTTT.

About this clone itself: Other DNA variants within this sample encode the same CDR3. V is TRBV7-9 and J is TRBJ2-7, with TRBD1 matching 7 bases. CDR1 is SEHNR, CDR2 FQNEAQ, per germline (reference sequence). Unmatched junction bases numbered 6, after V lost 5 bases and J lost 2 bases. This CDR3 contains 14 residues. In nucleotides, the CDR3 is TGTGCCAGCAGCACCCCGGGACAGACCTACGAGCAGTACTTC. Protein product: CASSTPGQTYEQYF.

This chain joins TRBV4-1 and TRBJ1-2; D gene unclear. Looked up from germline, CDR1 is MGHRA and CDR2 is YSYEKL. V was pared by 5 bases and J by 0 bases, with 13 bases between. This CDR3 comprises 15 residues. CDR3 region: CASSSRTPANYGYTF. CDR3 DNA sequence: TGCGCCAGCAGCTCCCGGACGCCAGCTAACTATGGCTACACCTTC.

In DNA, the CDR3 is TGTGCCAGCATGGATTCGGGACAGGGTACTGAAGCTTTCTTT. Its translation: CASMDSGQGTEAFF. This sequence joins TRBV6-6 and TRBJ1-1, with TRBD1 matching 9 bases. Trimming cost V 7 bases and J 5 bases; bases outside gene matches: 8. Germline lookup yields CDR1 MNHNY and CDR2 SVGAGI (reference sequence). The CDR3 has 14 amino acids.

The rearrangement uses TRBV29-1 and TRBJ2-5; 10 bases match TRBD1. The CDR3 totals 12 residues. Unmatched junction bases numbered 3, after V lost 6 bases and J lost 5 bases. Germline lookup yields CDR1 SQVTM and CDR2 ANQGSEA. The CDR3 loop reads CSVGQGYETQYF. The CDR3 DNA reads TGCAGCGTGGGACAGGGGTATGAGACCCAGTACTTC.

This chain connects TRBV21-1 to TRBJ2-7. TRBV21-1 is termed a pseudogene. This CDR3 contains 12 residues. The CDR3 nucleotides read TGTGCCAGCAGCAAAGCTTCCCACGAGCAGTACTTC. Amino acid sequence: CASSKASHEQYF.

The J gene is TRBJ2-7, the V gene TRBV5-5; D possibly corresponds to TRBD1 (5 bases). The V end lost 0 bases, the J end lost 3 bases, and 10 bases lay between the germline ends. Germline CDR1 reads SGHKS; CDR2 reads YYEKEE (reference sequence). The CDR3 consists of 14 residues. In nucleotides, the CDR3 is TGTGCCAGCAGCTTGGACTGGGGCGGCTACGAGCAGTACTTC. This translates into CASSLDWGGYEQYF.

The genes are TRBV5-1 and TRBJ2-2, with TRBD2 matching over 8 bases. V trimming: 4 bases; J trimming: 4 bases; junction bases outside the gene matches: 3. From germline, CDR1 is SGHRS and CDR2 YFSETQ. The CDR3 extends over 14 amino acids. This CDR3 reads CASSATSVTGELFF. Written as DNA, the CDR3 is TGCGCCAGCAGCGCGACTAGCGTCACCGGGGAGCTGTTTTTT.

In regard to this clone: This probably arose from a read error, given a far larger clone one base away. CDR3 DNA: TGTGCCTGGAGTGGACGGGGAAACACTGAAGCTTTCTTT. Its translation is CAWSGRGNTEAFF. The V gene is TRBV30, the J gene TRBJ1-1; D is unresolved. This CDR3 region has 13 residues. Germline CDR1 and CDR2: GTSNPN and SVGIG (reference sequence). V lost 1 base and J 2 bases, leaving 8 bases between the germline ends.

This sequence joins TRBV6-6 and TRBJ2-2; D ambiguous. V was clipped by 6 bases and J by 8 bases, with 13 bases between them. The CDR3 spans 13 residues. CDR1 is MNHNY, CDR2 SVGAGI, per germline (reference sequence). The CDR3 loop is CASRPESRGELFF. The CDR3 DNA follows: TGTGCCAGCAGACCGGAATCTAGGGGGGAGCTGTTTTTT.

This chain links TRBV7-2 with TRBJ2-5; TRBD2 matches at 15 bases. The CDR3 runs 18 residues. The V gene's germline CDR1 is SGHTA and CDR2 FQGNSA. V dropped 3 bases and J dropped 4; count of bases not matched to a gene: 9. The CDR3 protein is CASSLKDWTSGRGETQYF. CDR3 nucleotides: TGTGCCAGCAGCTTGAAGGACTGGACTAGCGGGAGGGGAGAGACCCAGTACTTC.

Concerning this clone: At one end, the junction sequence differs from germline, possibly due to a read error. The rearrangement links TRBV7-7 to TRBJ2-2; D unresolved. Per germline, CDR1 SSHAT and CDR2 FNYEAQ (reference sequence). The CDR3 is 16 residues long. The CDR3 here is CASSLHGTMNTGELFF. CDR3 DNA: TGTGCTAGCAGCTTACATGGTACTATGAACACCGGGGAGCTGTTTTTT. The entire variable domain, with the rest obtained from reference TRBV7-7 and TRBJ2-2, is as follows: GAGVSQSPRYKVTKRGQDVTLRCDPISSHATLYWYQQALGQGPEFLTYFNYEAQPDKSGLPSDRFSAERPEGSISTLTIQRTEQRDSAMYRCASSLHGTMNTGELFFGEGSRLTVL.

With regard to this clone: This same CDR3 is encoded by further DNA sequences in the sample. This chain connects TRBV5-1 to TRBJ2-3; 10 nucleotides agree with TRBD2. Germline CDR1 is SGHRS and CDR2 is YFSETQ. The CDR3 totals 16 residues. The J segment lost 1 base and the V segment lost 0 bases, leaving 2 bases of the junction unmatched. CDR3 in amino acids: CASSLALAGGTDTQYF. The CDR3 DNA follows: TGCGCCAGCAGCTTGGCGCTAGCGGGAGGCACAGATACGCAGTATTTT.

The rearrangement uses TRBV5-1 and TRBJ2-7; D unresolved. Germline CDR1 reads SGHRS; CDR2 reads YFSETQ. The CDR3 consists of 14 residues. V was trimmed by 0 bases and J by 2 bases, leaving 9 bases between them. The CDR3 spells CASSLAGDTYEQYF. Here the CDR3 DNA reads TGCGCCAGCAGCTTGGCCGGCGATACCTACGAGCAGTACTTC.

CDR3 nucleotides: TGCGCCAGCAGCCCGAGGGGGACCGACTACGAGCAGTACTTC. The encoded protein is CASSPRGTDYEQYF. The chain couples TRBV23-1 to TRBJ2-7; D possibly corresponds to TRBD1 (6 bases). TRBV23-1 is an ORF; its function is uncertain. The CDR3 totals 14 residues. V was clipped by 6 bases and J by 3 bases, with 15 bases between them.

On this clone: A read error may account for a junction end that differs from germline. V is TRBV7-7 and J is TRBJ2-1, with 7 bases that match TRBD2. CDR1 and CDR2 from the germline V gene are SSHAT and FNYEAQ (reference sequence). CDR3 length: 14 amino acids. Here the CDR3 DNA reads TGTGCTAGCAGCTTGGCGGGAGAGTTGAATGAGCAGTTCTTC. Amino acids: CASSLAGELNEQFF.

The chain is built from TRBV7-2 and TRBJ2-1, with D unresolved. V dropped 1 base and J dropped 2 bases, with 9 bases sitting between them. The CDR3 loop spans 15 amino acids. CDR1 SGHTA and CDR2 FQGNSA come from the germline V gene. CDR3 coding DNA: TGTGCCAGCAGCTTAGGGGGAAGCGCCTACAATGAGCAGTTCTTC. Translation gives CASSLGGSAYNEQFF.

The chain is built from TRBV6-6 and TRBJ2-1; D remains unclear. Trimming removed 0 bases from V and 9 bases from J, with 6 bases in between. Germline V gene sequence: CDR1 MNHNY, CDR2 SVGAGI (reference sequence). This CDR3 comprises 12 residues. The CDR3 spells CASSYSVTEQFF. The CDR3 bases are TGTGCCAGCAGTTACTCTGTCACTGAGCAGTTCTTC.

This chain links TRBV5-6 with TRBJ2-5; 10 bases line up with TRBD2. With 4 bases clipped from V and 0 bases from J, the junction kept 3 bases outside the gene matches. Germline V gene lookup returns CDR1 SGHDT and CDR2 YYEEEE. CDR3 length: 15 residues. In DNA form, the CDR3 reads TGTGCCAGCAGCAGAGCGGGGGGGTACCAAGAGACCCAGTACTTC. Its translation: CASSRAGGYQETQYF.

The V and J genes are TRBV28 and TRBJ1-5; no clear D gene. The CDR3 extends over 14 amino acids. Per the germline V gene, CDR1 is MDHEN and CDR2 is SYDVKM. The ends were cut back, 3 bases at V and 3 bases at J, with 9 bases in the middle. The CDR3 DNA follows: TGTGCCAGCAGTTTTAAGGCAGTCAATCAGCCCCAGCATTTT. It specifies CASSFKAVNQPQHF.

Worth noting for this clone: This sample also contains other DNA sequences that code for the same CDR3. V usage is TRBV7-6 and J usage is TRBJ2-7; the D is unclear. Trimming removed 1 base from V and 1 base from J, with 11 bases in between. This CDR3 has 15 amino acids. The germline V gene has CDR1 SGHVS and CDR2 FNYEAQ. The CDR3 nucleotides read TGTGCCAGCAGCTTAGGCGGCACCGCATCCTACGAGCAGTACTTC. It translates to CASSLGGTASYEQYF.

V and J are TRBV18 and TRBJ2-7; TRBD1 or TRBD2 may be the D gene (5 bases each). Trimming removed 1 base from V and 4 bases from J, with 11 bases in between. The V gene's germline CDR1 is KGHSH and CDR2 LQKENI. The CDR3 loop spans 14 amino acids. The DNA of the CDR3 is TGTGCCAGCTCACCACTATCCAGGGAGTACGAGCAGTACTTC. Translating it yields CASSPLSREYEQYF.

V usage is TRBV29-1 and J usage is TRBJ1-3; D gene unclear. The germline V gene has CDR1 SQVTM and CDR2 ANQGSEA. CDR3 length: 13 amino acids. Here the CDR3 reads CSCSPGNGNTIYF. The CDR3 nucleotides are TGCAGTTGCAGCCCGGGGAACGGAAACACCATATATTTT. Combining the CDR3 with reference TRBV29-1 and TRBJ1-3 gives the whole variable domain SAVISQKPSRDICQRGTSLTIQCQVDSQVTMMFWYRQQPGQSLTLIATANQGSEATYESGFVIDKFPISRPNLTFSTLTVSNMSPEDSSIYLCSCSPGNGNTIYFGEGSWLTVV.

In the case of this clone: This sample includes further DNA sequences coding for the same CDR3. The rearrangement links TRBV5-1 to TRBJ1-3; D uncertain. Trimming pared 2 bases from V and 0 bases from J, leaving 6 bases between. The CDR3 contains 14 residues. Germline values: CDR1 SGHRS, CDR2 YFSETQ. The CDR3 DNA follows: TGCGCCAGCAGCTTAAGAAGCTCTGGAAACACCATATATTTT. Translating it yields CASSLRSSGNTIYF.

The V call is TRBV5-1, the J call TRBJ1-4; no firm D call. Germline values: CDR1 SGHRS, CDR2 YFSETQ. V lost 0 bases and J 1 base, leaving 10 bases between the germline ends. The CDR3 consists of 16 residues. Here the CDR3 reads CASSLAPRGTNEKLFF. Here the CDR3 DNA reads TGCGCCAGCAGCTTGGCCCCTAGAGGAACTAATGAAAAACTGTTTTTT. Full variable domain (remainder filled in from reference TRBV5-1 and TRBJ1-4): KAGVTQTPRYLIKTRGQQVTLSCSPISGHRSVSWYQQTPGQGLQFLFEYFSETQRNKGNFPGRFSGRQFSNSRSEMNVSTLELGDSALYLCASSLAPRGTNEKLFFGSGTQLSVL.

V and J are TRBV7-9 and TRBJ2-7, with TRBD2 matching 9 bases. The CDR3 sequence is 14 residues long. The V gene's germline CDR1 is SEHNR and CDR2 FQNEAQ (reference sequence). V lost 3 bases to trimming and J lost 5 bases; unmatched junction nucleotides: 5. This CDR3 reads CASSLALAGNEQYF. In DNA form, the CDR3 reads TGTGCCAGCAGCTTGGCACTAGCGGGTAACGAGCAGTACTTC. The full variable domain, rest sourced from reference TRBV7-9 and TRBJ2-7, is DTGVSQNPRHKITKRGQNVTFRCDPISEHNRLYWYRQTLGQGPEFLTYFQNEAQLEKSRLLSDRFSAERPKGSFSTLEIQRTEQGDSAMYLCASSLALAGNEQYFGPGTRLTVT.

This rearrangement joins TRBV7-9 to TRBJ1-2; unclear D gene. CDR1 and CDR2 from the germline V gene are SEHNR and FQNEAQ (reference sequence). There are 14 residues in the CDR3. V was pared by 5 bases and J by 2 bases, with 12 bases between. This chain's CDR3 is CASSPGQANYGYTF. In DNA form, the CDR3 reads TGTGCCAGCAGCCCAGGCCAGGCGAACTATGGCTACACCTTC.

CDR3 loop: CASSQIRGQETQYF. Written as DNA, the CDR3 is TGCGCCAGCAGCCAAATAAGAGGGCAAGAGACCCAGTACTTC. This chain links TRBV4-1 with TRBJ2-5; a weak D match, TRBD2 (5 bases). Germline CDR1 MGHRA, CDR2 YSYEKL. The CDR3 loop spans 14 amino acids. Trimming left V 2 bases short and J 2 bases short, with 9 bases between.

The V and J genes are TRBV4-1 and TRBJ2-1; D remains unclear. V shed 3 bases and J shed 9 bases, with 18 bases lying between them. There are 15 residues in the CDR3. Germline CDR1 reads MGHRA; CDR2 reads YSYEKL. The CDR3 bases are TGCGCCAGCAGCCAGCCGGGCCCGATAATTAGTGAGCAGTTCTTC. It specifies CASSQPGPIISEQFF.

This clone was detected a few times. The chain employs TRBV7-2 and TRBJ1-3; D gene uncertain. The CDR3 extends over 14 amino acids. Germline values: CDR1 SGHTA, CDR2 FQGNSA. V lost 2 bases and J lost 0, with 5 bases in between. CDR3 sequence reads: CASSLMLSGNTIYF. The CDR3 nucleotides read TGTGCCAGCAGCTTAATGCTCTCTGGAAACACCATATATTTT.